This T cell receptor (beta chain) was sequenced during a study of OX40 agonist ivuxolimab in advanced cancers. Study background: The patients received ivuxolimab by intravenous route every 2 weeks at 0.01 to 10 mg/kg.

Assay: immunoSEQ multiplex PCR; the TCRdb copy retains only in-frame clones and omits some. The sample has 65,000 to 95,000 clones, about nine tenths seen once; the top ten hold under 6.5%. The TCR sequence derives from an adult with an advanced solid tumor such as melanoma, head and neck, liver or kidney cancer. The specimen comprised CD4+ or CD8+ T cells sorted from blood, sampled in a trial of the OX40 agonist ivuxolimab.

CDR3 bases: TGTGCCAGCAGCTTGTGGGGGACGGGTGGCTACACCTTC. It translates to CASSLWGTGGYTF. The chain uses TRBV5-6 and TRBJ1-2, with a possible D match to TRBD1 (5 bases). The V end lost 1 base, the J end lost 7 bases, and 11 bases lay between the germline ends. Looked up from germline, CDR1 is SGHDT and CDR2 is YYEEEE. The CDR3 consists of 13 residues.